The T cell receptor beta chain described here comes from a study of blood T cells in healthy people across ages. A second PCR of 7 to 11 cycles used a sample-barcoded 5' primer and a J-beta primer mix. Sequencing of every sample gave 2.5 million or more CDR3-containing paired-end reads. TCRdb passed the 5' RACE reads through MiXCR, listing each CDR3 protein once. In the table there are about 1.4 million distinct CDR3 sequences, around 55% of which are singletons. Trimming removed 0 bases at V and 5 bases at J, with 10 bases between. Germline V gives CDR1 SGDLS, CDR2 YYNGEE. CDR3 length: 14 amino acids.

This receptor was taken from a man between 18 and 29 years old in good health. The sample comprised blood. The rearrangement joins TRBV9 to TRBJ2-3; no definite D call. This chain's CDR3 is CASSVALGVDTQYF. The CDR3 DNA is TGTGCCAGCAGCGTAGCGCTAGGAGTAGATACGCAGTATTTT.